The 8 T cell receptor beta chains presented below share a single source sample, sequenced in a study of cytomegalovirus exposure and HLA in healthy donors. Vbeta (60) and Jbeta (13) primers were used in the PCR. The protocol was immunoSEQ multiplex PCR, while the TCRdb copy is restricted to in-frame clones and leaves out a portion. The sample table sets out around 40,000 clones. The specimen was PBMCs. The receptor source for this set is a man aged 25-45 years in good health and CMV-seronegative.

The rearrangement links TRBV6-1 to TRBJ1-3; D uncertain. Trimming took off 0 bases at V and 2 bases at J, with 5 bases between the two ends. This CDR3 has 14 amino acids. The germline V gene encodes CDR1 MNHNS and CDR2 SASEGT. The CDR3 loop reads CASSEAVPGNTIYF. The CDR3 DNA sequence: TGTGCCAGCAGTGAAGCCGTCCCTGGAAACACCATATATTTT.

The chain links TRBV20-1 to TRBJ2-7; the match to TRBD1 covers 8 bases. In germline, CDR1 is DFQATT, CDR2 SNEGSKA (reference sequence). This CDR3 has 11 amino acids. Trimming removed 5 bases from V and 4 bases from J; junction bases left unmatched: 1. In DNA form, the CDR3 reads TGCAGTGCTCGGACAGGGTACGAGCAGTACTTC. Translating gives CSARTGYEQYF.

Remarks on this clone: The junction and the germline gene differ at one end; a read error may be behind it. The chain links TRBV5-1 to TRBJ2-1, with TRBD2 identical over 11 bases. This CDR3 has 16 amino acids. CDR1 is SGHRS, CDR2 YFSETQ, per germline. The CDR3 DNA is TGCGCCAGCAGCTCCACTAGCGGGAGCTCCGACAATGAGCAGTTCTTC. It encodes CASSSTSGSSDNEQFF.

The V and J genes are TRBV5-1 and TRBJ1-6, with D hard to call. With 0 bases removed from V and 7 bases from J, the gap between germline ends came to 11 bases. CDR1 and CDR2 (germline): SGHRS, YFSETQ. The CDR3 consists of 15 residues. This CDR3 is CASSLVAGVNSPLHF. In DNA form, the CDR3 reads TGCGCCAGCAGCTTGGTAGCCGGGGTAAATTCACCCCTCCACTTT.

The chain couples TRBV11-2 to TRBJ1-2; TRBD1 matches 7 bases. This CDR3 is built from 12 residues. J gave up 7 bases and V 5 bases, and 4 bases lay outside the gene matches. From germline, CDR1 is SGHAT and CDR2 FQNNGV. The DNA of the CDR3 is TGTGCCAGCAGCCAACACAGGGGTGGCTACACCTTC. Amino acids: CASSQHRGGYTF.

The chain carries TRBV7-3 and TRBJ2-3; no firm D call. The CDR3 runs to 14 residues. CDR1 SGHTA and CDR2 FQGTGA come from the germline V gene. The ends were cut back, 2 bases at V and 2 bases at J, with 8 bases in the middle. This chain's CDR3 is CASSLGPYTDTQYF. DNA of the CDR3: TGTGCCAGCAGCTTAGGGCCCTACACAGATACGCAGTATTTT.

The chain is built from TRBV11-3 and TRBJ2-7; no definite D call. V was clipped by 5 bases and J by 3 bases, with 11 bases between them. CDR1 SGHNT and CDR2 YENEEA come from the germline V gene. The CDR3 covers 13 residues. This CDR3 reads CASSETANYEQYF. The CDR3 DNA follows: TGTGCCAGCAGCGAGACTGCGAACTACGAGCAGTACTTC.

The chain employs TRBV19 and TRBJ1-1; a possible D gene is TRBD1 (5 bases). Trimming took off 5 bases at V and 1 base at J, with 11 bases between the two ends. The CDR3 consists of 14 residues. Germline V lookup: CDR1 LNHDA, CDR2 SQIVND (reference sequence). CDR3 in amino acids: CASSYRTPNTEAFF. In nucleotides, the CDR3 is TGTGCCAGTAGTTATCGGACACCGAACACTGAAGCTTTCTTT.